A selection of T cell receptor beta chains follows, all from one sample in a study of T cells in Graves' hyperthyroidism and ophthalmopathy. TCRdb fed the multiplex PCR reads into MiXCR, producing one record per CDR3 protein. In the table there are hundreds of thousands of distinct CDR3 sequences, about two fifths of which are singletons. Material for sequencing was blood. The receptors come from a man aged 18 to 35 with Graves' hyperthyroidism. The CDR3 runs from the conserved cysteine through the conserved F or W. The D gene is left open where the match is weak. Rows give clone size only sometimes, using once, few, many, or a class for an expanded clone.

CSAQRRSNEKLFF | TGCAGCGCCCAGCGGAGATCTAATGAAAAACTGTTTTTT | TRBJ1-4 | TRBV29-1 | many | .
CASSASDRSYGYTF | TGTGCCAGCAGTGCTAGCGACAGGTCATATGGCTACACCTTC | TRBJ1-2 | TRBV25-1 | few | .
CATSGRDRGYEQYF | TGTGCCACCAGTGGACGGGACAGGGGCTACGAGCAGTACTTC | TRBJ2-7 | TRBV24-1 | . | TRBD1
CASSDNLAGSTGELFF | TGTGCCAGCAGTGACAATCTAGCGGGGAGCACCGGGGAGCTGTTTTTT | TRBJ2-2 | TRBV6-1 | few | TRBD2
CASRLGQGGNYGYTF | TGTGCCAGCAGACTTGGACAGGGAGGCAACTATGGCTACACCTTC | TRBJ1-2 | TRBV9 | few | TRBD1
CASSPTMRSPLHF | TGTGCCAGCAGCCCGACGATGCGGTCACCCCTCCACTTT | TRBJ1-6 | TRBV14 | many | .
CASTRGPDQPQHF | TGTGCCAGCACCAGGGGCCCCGACCAGCCCCAGCATTTT | TRBJ1-5 | TRBV2 | few | .
CASSLGLGHETEKLFF | TGTGCCAGCAGTTTAGGTCTGGGACACGAGACCGAAAAACTGTTTTTT | TRBJ1-4 | TRBV12-3/TRBV12-4 | few | .
CAISDGAWRKSYVHF | TGTGCCATCAGTGACGGGGCTTGGAGGAAATCCTACGTTCACTTC | TRBJ2-7 | TRBV10-3 | once | .
CASSRTGVGADVLTF | TGCGCCAGCAGCCGGACAGGAGTTGGGGCCGACGTCCTGACTTTC | TRBJ2-6 | TRBV5-1 | . | TRBD1
CAISLRGASQETQYF | TGTGCCATCAGCCTTCGAGGAGCCTCTCAAGAGACCCAGTACTTC | TRBJ2-5 | TRBV10-3 | . | .
CASSDQAVGANVLTF | TGTGCCAGCAGTGATCAGGCCGTGGGGGCCAACGTCCTGACTTTC | TRBJ2-6 | TRBV2 | . | .
CASSQTSQGYYGYTF | TGTGCCAGCAGCCAAACCTCCCAGGGGTACTATGGCTACACCTTC | TRBJ1-2 | TRBV7-9 | . | .
CSAGATPRGYGYTF | TGCAGCGCCGGGGCGACTCCGAGAGGCTATGGCTACACCTTC | TRBJ1-2 | TRBV29-1 | many | .
CASERAGANQPQHF | TGTGCCAGCGAGAGGGCAGGGGCAAATCAGCCCCAGCATTTT | TRBJ1-5 | TRBV2 | many | .
CASSEETTYEQYF | TGTGCCAGCAGTGAAGAGACCACCTACGAGCAGTACTTC | TRBJ2-7 | TRBV2 | once | .
CASSQGLAAYGQYF | TGCGCCAGCAGCCAAGGACTAGCGGCGTACGGGCAGTACTTC | TRBJ2-7 | TRBV4-1 | . | TRBD2
CATSSPGQGAGDTIYF | TGTGCCACCAGCAGTCCGGGACAGGGGGCAGGAGACACCATATATTTT | TRBJ1-3 | TRBV15 | . | TRBD1
CSANGLAGHNEQFF | TGCAGTGCTAACGGACTAGCGGGACACAATGAGCAGTTCTTC | TRBJ2-1 | TRBV20-1 | . | TRBD2
CSASDRSAYEQYF | TGCAGTGCTAGTGACAGGTCCGCCTACGAGCAGTACTTC | TRBJ2-7 | TRBV20-1 | few | .
CASSPGPRPNQPQHF | TGTGCCAGCAGCCCTGGACCGAGGCCCAATCAGCCCCAGCATTTT | TRBJ1-5 | TRBV9 | . | .
CASSVPGGSSAFF | TGCGCCAGCAGTGTTCCGGGAGGGAGTTCAGCTTTCTTT | TRBJ1-1 | TRBV5-1 | . | .
CASSVEGFVNYEQYF | TGTGCCAGCAGCGTAGAGGGGTTCGTAAACTACGAGCAGTACTTC | TRBJ2-7 | TRBV9 | . | .
CASSVPPQGETQYF | TGTGCCAGCAGCGTACCCCCCCAAGGGGAGACCCAGTACTTC | TRBJ2-5 | TRBV9 | few | .
CASSVGELSGNTIYF | TGTGCCAGCAGCGTAGGAGAGCTCTCTGGAAACACCATATATTTT | TRBJ1-3 | TRBV9 | . | .
CASYLTGEEGYEQYF | TGTGCCAGCTACCTGACAGGGGAAGAGGGATACGAGCAGTACTTC | TRBJ2-7 | TRBV2 | many | TRBD1
CASSGYSGYEQYF | TGTGCCAGCAGTGGGTATTCAGGCTACGAGCAGTACTTC | TRBJ2-7 | TRBV27 | . | .